A selection of T cell receptor beta chains follows, all from one sample in a study of regulatory T cells in long-lasting Graves disease. TCRdb ran MiXCR on the multiplex PCR reads and lists one entry per CDR3 protein. The data show about half a million distinct CDR3 sequences, around a fifth seen once. The sequenced sample was peripheral blood mononuclear cells (PBMCs), obtained when the disease was refractory, from a patient treated with antithyroid drugs. Receptors originate from a female donor with Graves disease. CDR3s include the opening cysteine and the closing phenylalanine or tryptophan. D genes are given only for firm matches. Size is stated for part of the rows, as once, few or many counts, or as a class when the clone is expanded.

14	TRBV9	NA	TRBJ2-2	NA	TGTGCCAGCAGCGTAGGAATTAACACCGGGGAGCTGTTTTTT	CASSVGINTGELFF
15	TRBV7-2	NA	TRBJ1-6	many	TGTGCCAGCAGCCCCAATCCGGGGAGTAATTCACCCCTCCACTTT	CASSPNPGSNSPLHF
17	TRBV7-9	NA	TRBJ2-2	NA	TGTGCCAGCAGCTTAGTAGCTGGCGGGTTGGGGACCGGGGAGCTGTTTTTT	CASSLVAGGLGTGELFF
15	TRBV20-1	NA	TRBJ2-7	NA	TGCAGTGCTAGGGGAACGGGACACCTCTCCTACGAGCAGTACTTC	CSARGTGHLSYEQYF
16	TRBV5-1	TRBD1	TRBJ2-7	NA	TGCGCCAGCAGCTTGGAAGGGGGCTGGGTATTCTACGAGCAGTACTTC	CASSLEGGWVFYEQYF
18	TRBV12-5	NA	TRBJ1-5	few	TGTGCTAGTGGTTTGTTTTTTGTAACAGACGAAGGGAATCAGCCCCAGCATTTT	CASGLFFVTDEGNQPQHF
13	TRBV2	NA	TRBJ2-2	many	TGTGCCAGCACGATGGCGATCACCGGGGAGCTGTTTTTT	CASTMAITGELFF
13	TRBV20-1	TRBD1	TRBJ2-7	NA	TGCAGTGCTAGTACCGGGACAGTCTACGAGCAGTACTTC	CSASTGTVYEQYF
15	TRBV19	NA	TRBJ1-5	many	TGTGCCAGTAGTATAGATTACTCGGCGTCGCGGCCCCAGCATTTT	CASSIDYSASRPQHF
13	TRBV10-3	TRBD1	TRBJ1-2	few	TGTGCCATCAGCCGACAGGGGGAGGGAGGCTACACCTTC	CAISRQGEGGYTF
14	TRBV4-1	TRBD1	TRBJ1-4	once	TGCGCCAGCAGCCGGGACAGGGCGGATGAAAAACTGTTTTTT	CASSRDRADEKLFF
14	TRBV5-1	NA	TRBJ2-7	few	TGCGCCAGCAGCTTGGGGCAGGACTTAGACGAGCAGTACTTC	CASSLGQDLDEQYF
15	TRBV2	TRBD1	TRBJ1-5	many	TGTGCCAGCAGTGGGGGGACAGGGGGCCATCAGCCCCAGCATTTT	CASSGGTGGHQPQHF
15	TRBV28	TRBD1	TRBJ1-5	many	TGTGCCAGCAGCTATCGGGACAGAGCCAATCAGCCCCAGCATTTT	CASSYRDRANQPQHF
13	TRBV2	NA	TRBJ1-1	NA	TGTGCCAGCAGTGAAGATAGGAGCTTTGAAGCTTTCTTT	CASSEDRSFEAFF
15	TRBV14	TRBD1	TRBJ1-6	few	TGTGCCAGCAGCCAAAGACAGGGGCTCGGCTCACCCCTCCACTTT	CASSQRQGLGSPLHF
13	TRBV20-1	NA	TRBJ1-1	NA	TGCAGTGCTAGTAAACAGGGAGACACTGAAGCTTTCTTT	CSASKQGDTEAFF
13	TRBV27	TRBD1	TRBJ2-7	many	TGTGCCGTCCGGACAGGGGGATTCTACGAGCAGTACTTC	CAVRTGGFYEQYF
15	TRBV5-1	TRBD1	TRBJ1-2	many	TGCGCCAGCAGCCCTTGGACAGGGGGCCTCTATGGCTACACCTTC	CASSPWTGGLYGYTF
15	TRBV5-5	NA	TRBJ2-2	many	TGTGCCAGCAGCCCTTGGAGAGGGAACACCGGGGAGCTGTTTTTT	CASSPWRGNTGELFF
14	TRBV12-3/TRBV12-4	NA	TRBJ2-7	many	TGTGCCAGCAGTTCCGGGACCGTCGGCTCCGAGCAGTACTTC	CASSSGTVGSEQYF
18	TRBV28	TRBD2	TRBJ2-3	few	TGTGCCAGCAGTTCCGCCCCGACTCTAGCGGGAGGGCCTCATACGCAGTATTTT	CASSSAPTLAGGPHTQYF
14	TRBV19	TRBD1	TRBJ1-2	few	TGTGCCAGTAGTATAAAGGTGGGACAGGGATTCTACACCTTC	CASSIKVGQGFYTF
11	TRBV3-1	NA	TRBJ2-1	few	TGTGCCAGCAGCGAGGGTAAGGGGCAGTTCTTC	CASSEGKGQFF
15	TRBV19	NA	TRBJ2-7	NA	TGTGCCAGTAGTATAGGGGGCCGCGGGGCCTACGAGCAGTACTTC	CASSIGGRGAYEQYF
15	TRBV7-2	NA	TRBJ2-2	NA	TGTGCCAGCAGCTTACAGGGGCCGGGCACCGGGGAGCTGTTTTTT	CASSLQGPGTGELFF
14	TRBV28	NA	TRBJ2-7	NA	TGTGCCAGCAGTTTCGAGGGGGGACATAGAAGTAGGTACTTC	CASSFEGGHRSRYF
16	TRBV6-9	TRBD2	TRBJ2-1	many	TGTGCCAGCAGTTACTCTCTAGCGGGAGTTCGTAATGAGCAGTTCTTC	CASSYSLAGVRNEQFF
15	TRBV19	TRBD1	TRBJ1-4	once	TGTGCCAGTAGTATCTTGGGGACAGCCGATGAAAAACTGTTTTTT	CASSILGTADEKLFF
14	TRBV28	TRBD1	TRBJ2-7	many	TGTGCCAGCAGTTTAGCGGACAGGTCCTACGAGCAGTACTTC	CASSLADRSYEQYF
15	TRBV6-1	TRBD1	TRBJ2-7	few	TGTGCCAGCAGAGCACCGGGACAGGGGCCCCGCGAGCAGTACTTC	CASRAPGQGPREQYF
14	TRBV10-3	NA	TRBJ2-5	NA	TGTGCCATCAGGGACCTACACCGGGCAGAGACCCAGTACTTC	CAIRDLHRAETQYF
15	TRBV11-2	TRBD1	TRBJ2-5	many	TGTGCCAGCAGCAATTCCGGGACAGGGGGTAGGACCCAGTACTTC	CASSNSGTGGRTQYF
13	TRBV11-3	NA	TRBJ2-4	few	TGTGCCAGCAGCTCCACGGGGTCAAACATTCAGTACTTC	CASSSTGSNIQYF
17	TRBV11-3	NA	TRBJ2-5	many	TGTGCCAGCAGCTTAGTCCCGGGGAGGGGGTTGAAGGAGACCCAGTACTTC	CASSLVPGRGLKETQYF
13	TRBV7-9	NA	TRBJ1-1	many	TGTGCCAGCAGCTTAGGGCTGGACAGCCTAGTCTTCTTT	CASSLGLDSLVFF
16	TRBV10-3	NA	TRBJ1-4	NA	TGTGCCATCAGCGCGGAGCCGTCGGCAACTAATGAAAAACTGTTTTTT	CAISAEPSATNEKLFF
18	TRBV7-6	NA	TRBJ2-7	few	TGTGCCAGCAGTTTTAGACTCACCGGGCCCTCCAAGACCTACGAGCAGTACTTC	CASSFRLTGPSKTYEQYF
14	TRBV28	NA	TRBJ1-1	many	TGTGCCAGCAGTTGGGGGAATATGAACACTGAAGCTTTCTTT	CASSWGNMNTEAFF